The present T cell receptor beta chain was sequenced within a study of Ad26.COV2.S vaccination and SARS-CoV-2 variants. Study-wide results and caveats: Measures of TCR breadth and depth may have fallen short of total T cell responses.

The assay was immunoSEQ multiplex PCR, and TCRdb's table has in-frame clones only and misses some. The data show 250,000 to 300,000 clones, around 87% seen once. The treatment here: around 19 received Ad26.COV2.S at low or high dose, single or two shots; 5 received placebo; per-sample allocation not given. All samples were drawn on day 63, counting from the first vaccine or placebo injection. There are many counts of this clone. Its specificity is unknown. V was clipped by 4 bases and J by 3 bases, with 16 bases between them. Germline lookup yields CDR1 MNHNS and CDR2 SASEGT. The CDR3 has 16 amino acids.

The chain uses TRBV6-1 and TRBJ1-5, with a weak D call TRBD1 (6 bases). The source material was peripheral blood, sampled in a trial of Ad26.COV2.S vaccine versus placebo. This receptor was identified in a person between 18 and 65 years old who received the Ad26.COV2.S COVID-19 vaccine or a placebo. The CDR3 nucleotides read TGTGCCAGCAGTGTTCCCCCCAGGGGAATCAATCAGCCCCAGCATTTT. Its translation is CASSVPPRGINQPQHF.